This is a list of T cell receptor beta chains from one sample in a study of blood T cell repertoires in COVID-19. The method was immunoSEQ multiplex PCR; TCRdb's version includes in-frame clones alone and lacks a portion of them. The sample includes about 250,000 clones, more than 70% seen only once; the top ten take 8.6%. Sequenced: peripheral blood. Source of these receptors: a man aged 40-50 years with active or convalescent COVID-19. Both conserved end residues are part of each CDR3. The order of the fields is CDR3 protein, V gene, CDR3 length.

CASSAQGATGSSPLHF TRBV7-9 16
CASSQDPGDGYTF TRBV4-2 13
CASSSGGTSHGYTF TRBV6-6 14
CSASPGFGAFF TRBV20-1 11
CASSLADSPYEQYF TRBV7-9 14
CASSGRDRVQETQYF TRBV28 15
CAWGGQTLSSGANVLTF TRBV30 17
CAWSVQRGSGYTF TRBV30 13
CASSIQGARDTEAFF TRBV2 15
CASSVDRSSGNTIYF TRBV19 15
CASSEREVPDRYGYTF TRBV2 16
CASSLRQGVDYGYTF TRBV7-2 15
CASSSKQDTEAFF TRBV18 13
CASSLGASSRDSPLHF TRBV5-6 16
CASGDRQNQPQHF TRBV2 13
CASSLLAGQHYEQYF TRBV21-1 15
CSVEVGLAGYNEQFF TRBV29-1 15
CATQTGGGNQPQHF TRBV30 14
CASSYGQGGFGYTF TRBV7-2 14
CASSQGHRNTEAFF TRBV2 14
CASSPGGTFGGTEAFF TRBV7-6 16
CASSEDRGGWTEAFF TRBV7-2 15
CASSGGDRASGNTIYF TRBV10-1 16
CASSLGTGVGSPLHF TRBV7-3 15
CASSLGGLNTEAFF TRBV5-1 14
CASRVLGPISYGYTF TRBV2 15
CASSLLRPDTQYF TRBV7-2 13
CASSLGPDSYGYTF TRBV5-6 14
CASSEGGGSSSGNTIYF TRBV6-1 17
CASSPSTGSEQYF TRBV18 13
CASSLAGAQPQHF TRBV7-2 13
CAWSTQPLTLRGYTF TRBV30 15
CAWNRGTEAFF TRBV30 11
CATSPSRPSGSSQETQYF TRBV24-1 18
CASSGATGLSQPQHF TRBV2 15
CASSGPGQGPGYTF TRBV19 14
CASSYGLSTEQFF TRBV6-5 13
CASGIGDSQNTEAFF TRBV5-1 15
CASTLGTSAQYF TRBV12-3/TRBV12-4 12
CASRKLAGVNNEQFF TRBV2 15
CAWSSREGLNEQFF TRBV30 14
CASSWQGSSDTQYF TRBV5-4 14
CASSPLGGSTEAFF TRBV5-1 14
CASSLSGTSYGYTF TRBV5-8 14
CASSRGSLFNYGYTF TRBV19 15
CASSVGLSSGEQYF TRBV9 14
CASSPGTAAYEQYF TRBV19 14
CASSPPRTSGPRDTQYF TRBV6-6 17
CASTFRGGSVNGYTF TRBV7-9 15